This is a list of T cell receptor beta chains from one sample in a study of OX40 agonist ivuxolimab in advanced cancers. Repertoires were generated with immunoSEQ multiplex PCR, while TCRdb's copy carries only in-frame clones and drops some. This sample has about 57,000 clones, with approximately 95% found just once. This material consisted of CD4+ or CD8+ T cells sorted from blood, taken in a trial of the OX40 agonist ivuxolimab. Every receptor here comes from an adult with an advanced solid tumor such as melanoma, head and neck, liver or kidney cancer. Each CDR3 is given with its conserved first and last residue. A D gene is named only where the DNA matches it firmly. Clone size, where shown, is once, few, many, or a class for clones that have expanded.

>TRBV28|TRBJ1-2|NA|NA
TGTGCCAGCAGTCCCAGCGGCAGTGGCTATGGCTACACCTTC
CASSPSGSGYGYTF
>TRBV7-9|TRBJ2-2|NA|TRBD1
TGTGCCAGCAGCCATTCACAGGGGCCCGGGGAGCTGTTTTTT
CASSHSQGPGELFF
>TRBV19|TRBJ2-7|NA|NA
TGTGCCAGTAGTGCCGGACAGCCCTACGAGCAGTACTTC
CASSAGQPYEQYF
>TRBV9|TRBJ1-5|NA|TRBD1
TGTGCCAGCAGCGCCACAGGGGGCGTTCAGCCCCAGCATTTT
CASSATGGVQPQHF
>TRBV9|TRBJ2-7|NA|NA
TGTGCCAGCAGCTCCGGGGATGGGGGCGAGCAGTACTTC
CASSSGDGGEQYF
>TRBV5-6|TRBJ2-7|NA|NA
TGTGCCAGCAGCTTTGGACAGACCTACGAGCAGTACTTC
CASSFGQTYEQYF
>TRBV9|TRBJ1-2|few|TRBD1
TGTGCCAGCAGCGTAGCGGACAGGGGAGTTATGGGAGGCTACACCTTC
CASSVADRGVMGGYTF
>TRBV4-1|TRBJ1-2|NA|TRBD1
TGCGCCAGCAGCCAAGATTGGCGACAGGGAGCCTATGGCTACACCTTC
CASSQDWRQGAYGYTF
>TRBV2|TRBJ2-1|NA|NA
TGTGCCAGCAGTGTTCCAGGAGAGAATGAGCAGTTCTTC
CASSVPGENEQFF
>TRBV7-2|TRBJ1-1|once|TRBD1
TGTGCCAGCAGCCCTGACAGGGGGGCGAACACTGAAGCTTTCTTT
CASSPDRGANTEAFF
>TRBV7-3|TRBJ2-1|once|TRBD2
TGTGCCAGCAGCCCGGGGACTAGCGGGGGGAGTGAGCAGTTCTTC
CASSPGTSGGSEQFF
>TRBV27|TRBJ2-2|NA|TRBD1
TGTGCCAGCAGGCAAGGACAGGGGATTAACACCGGGGAGCTGTTTTTT
CASRQGQGINTGELFF
>TRBV13|TRBJ2-1|once|TRBD2
TGTGCCAGCAGCCAACGACTAGCGGGATGGAGCTCCTACAATGAGCAGTTCTTC
CASSQRLAGWSSYNEQFF
>TRBV5-6|TRBJ2-7|NA|NA
TGTGCCAGCAGCTTGGCTACCTACGAGCAGTACTTC
CASSLATYEQYF
>TRBV29-1|TRBJ1-1|NA|NA
TGCAGCGGCGGGGGTGTGGTGAACACTGAAGCTTTCTTT
CSGGGVVNTEAFF
>TRBV28|TRBJ2-6|once|NA
TGTGCCAGCAGTAGGGACGTGCTCTCTGGGGCCAACGTCCTGACTTTC
CASSRDVLSGANVLTF
>TRBV5-8|TRBJ2-6|NA|TRBD2
TGTGCCAGCAGCGGGGGGGTCTGGGCCAACGTCCTGACTTTC
CASSGGVWANVLTF
>TRBV7-9|TRBJ2-1|NA|NA
TGTGCCAGCAGCCCTCCGGGGCAGTTCTACAATGAGCAGTTCTTC
CASSPPGQFYNEQFF
>TRBV13|TRBJ2-7|NA|NA
TGTGCCAGTACCGGAGGGTACGAGTACGAGCAGTACTTC
CASTGGYEYEQYF
>TRBV10-3|TRBJ2-5|NA|NA
TGTGCCATCAGTGAGCGAGAGACCCAGTACTTC
CAISERETQYF
>TRBV9|TRBJ2-1|NA|NA
TGTGCCAGCAGCCTAAGCGGGTCTTACAATGAGCAGTTCTTC
CASSLSGSYNEQFF
>TRBV5-1|TRBJ2-5|NA|TRBD2
TGCGCCAGCGAGCTAGCGGGAGGGGAGACCCAGTACTTC
CASELAGGETQYF
>TRBV9|TRBJ1-2|NA|NA
TGTGCCAGCAGCGTAGCCGGGACCCTCGGTTCCTATGGCTACACCTTC
CASSVAGTLGSYGYTF
>TRBV23-1|TRBJ2-7|NA|NA
TGCGCCAGCAGCCCCGACGGTCCAAGCGAGCAGTACTTC
CASSPDGPSEQYF
>TRBV9|TRBJ2-7|NA|TRBD1
TGTGCCAGCAGCGCATCCGCCGGGACAGGCTATCTCAACGAGCAGTACTTC
CASSASAGTGYLNEQYF
>TRBV7-9|TRBJ2-7|NA|TRBD2
TGCGCCAGCAGCCAAGATCCACCCTCAACTAGCGGCTACGAGCAGTACTTC
CASSQDPPSTSGYEQYF
>TRBV7-6|TRBJ2-3|NA|TRBD1
TGTGCCAGCAGCCTCAACCCGACAGGGGGCGAAGGGGAGGATACGCAGTATTTT
CASSLNPTGGEGEDTQYF
>TRBV5-6|TRBJ1-2|NA|NA
TGTGCCAGCAGCTTGTCAAAGGGAGCTGGCTACACCTTC
CASSLSKGAGYTF
>TRBV27|TRBJ1-2|NA|NA
TGTGCCAGCAGTTTAATGGGTCTGGGGGCGAGCGGGAACTATGGCTACACCTTC
CASSLMGLGASGNYGYTF